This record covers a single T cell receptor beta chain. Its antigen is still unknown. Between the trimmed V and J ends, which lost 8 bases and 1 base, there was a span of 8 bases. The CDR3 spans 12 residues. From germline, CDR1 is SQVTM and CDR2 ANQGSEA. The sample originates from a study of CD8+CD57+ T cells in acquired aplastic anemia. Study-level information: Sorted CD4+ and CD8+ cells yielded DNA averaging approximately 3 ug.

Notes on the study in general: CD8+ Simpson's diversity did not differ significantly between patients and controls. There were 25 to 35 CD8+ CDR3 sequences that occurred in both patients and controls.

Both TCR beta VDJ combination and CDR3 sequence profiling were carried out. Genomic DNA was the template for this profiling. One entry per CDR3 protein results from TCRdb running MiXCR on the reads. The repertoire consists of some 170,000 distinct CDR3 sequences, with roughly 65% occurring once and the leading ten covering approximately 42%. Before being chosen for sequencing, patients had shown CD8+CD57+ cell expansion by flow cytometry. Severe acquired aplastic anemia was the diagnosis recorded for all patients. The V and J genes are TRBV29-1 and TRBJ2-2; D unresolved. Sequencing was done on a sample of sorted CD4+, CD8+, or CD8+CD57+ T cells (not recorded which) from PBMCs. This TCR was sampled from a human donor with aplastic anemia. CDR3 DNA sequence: TGCAGCTCATTTAGGAACACCGGGGAGCTGTTTTTT. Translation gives CSSFRNTGELFF.